This T cell receptor (beta chain) was recorded in a study of stem cell transplantation in POMP-related autoinflammatory disease. Study-level background: Hypothesis: faulty thymoproteasomes impair CD8+ T-cell selection, skewing TRB repertoires.

PRAID combined immunodeficiency and autoinflammation. Regarding this clone: The antigen is unknown.

Libraries were prepared by immunoSEQ multiplex PCR; TCRdb keeps only in-frame clonotypes and omits some of them. The table lists approximately 65,000 clones, more than 75% of them singletons. The ends were cut back, 2 bases at V and 3 bases at J, with 9 bases in the middle. Germline-derived CDR1 and CDR2 are SGHDT and YYEEEE. This CDR3 is 13 amino acids long. Regarding the study as a whole: Unique TRB V-J gene pairings were limited in number in patients with PRAID.

The TCR originated in a human patient with POMP-related autoinflammation and immune dysregulation (PRAID). The graft donor may account for some of the T cells. Sequences were derived from CD4+ T cells from PBMCs, sampled after stem cell transplantation. V and J are TRBV5-6 and TRBJ2-7; D call uncertain. CDR3 in amino acids: CASSLANYYEQYV. The CDR3 region has the DNA TGTGCCAGCAGCTTAGCCAATTACTACGAGCAGTACGTC.